This is a list of T cell receptor beta chains from one sample in a study of blood T cell repertoires in COVID-19. This table comes from immunoSEQ multiplex PCR, and its TCRdb copy is limited to in-frame clones, with some not included. The repertoire holds 180,000 or so clones, with around 78% as singletons. The sequenced material came from peripheral blood. These receptor sequences come from a woman over 75 with active or convalescent COVID-19. The CDR3 runs from the conserved cysteine through the conserved F or W. The order of the fields is CDR3 protein, CDR3 DNA, D gene, clone size, J gene, V gene. D genes are given only for firm matches. Clone size appears in some rows only: once, few, many, or a class for an expanded clone.

CSVQFAAANEKLFF | TGCAGCGTGCAGTTCGCGGCGGCTAATGAAAAACTGTTTTTT | - | - | TRBJ1-4 | TRBV29-1
CASPGLGGEKLFF | TGTGCCAGTCCGGGGCTCGGAGGGGAAAAACTGTTTTTT | - | - | TRBJ1-4 | TRBV2
CASTLGGQETQYF | TGTGCCAGTACGTTGGGGGGCCAAGAGACCCAGTACTTC | - | - | TRBJ2-5 | TRBV19
CASSLLAGGNSYNEQFF | TGTGCCAGCAGTTTATTGGCGGGGGGGAACTCCTACAATGAGCAGTTCTTC | TRBD2 | few | TRBJ2-1 | TRBV28
CASSLTVATNEKLFF | TGTGCCAGCAGTTTGACAGTTGCAACTAATGAAAAACTGTTTTTT | - | - | TRBJ1-4 | TRBV28
CASSFAGGNQPQHF | TGTGCCAGCAGCTTCGCGGGGGGGAATCAGCCCCAGCATTTT | - | - | TRBJ1-5 | TRBV5-4
CASSRDRLAYNEQFF | TGTGCCAGCAGCCGGGACAGGTTAGCCTACAATGAGCAGTTCTTC | TRBD1 | - | TRBJ2-1 | TRBV4-2
CASSTGGGTEAFF | TGTGCCAGCAGTACAGGGGGGGGTACTGAAGCTTTCTTT | TRBD1 | - | TRBJ1-1 | TRBV28
CSADRGWQETQYF | TGCAGCGCAGACAGGGGGTGGCAAGAGACCCAGTACTTC | TRBD1 | - | TRBJ2-5 | TRBV29-1
CASSFISSGGTGELFF | TGTGCCAGCAGTTTCATATCTAGCGGGGGTACCGGGGAGCTGTTTTTT | TRBD2 | few | TRBJ2-2 | TRBV28
CASSHRYNEQFF | TGTGCCAGCAGTCACCGGTACAATGAGCAGTTCTTC | - | - | TRBJ2-1 | TRBV28
CSASQNLNEQFF | TGCAGTGCTAGTCAGAATCTCAATGAGCAGTTCTTC | - | few | TRBJ2-1 | TRBV20-1
CASSGGNEQFF | TGCGCCAGCAGCGGGGGGAATGAGCAGTTCTTC | - | - | TRBJ2-1 | TRBV5-1
CASRTGGANEQFF | TGCGCCAGCAGGACCGGGGGGGCCAATGAGCAGTTCTTC | TRBD2 | - | TRBJ2-1 | TRBV5-1
CASRRTGTTYEQYF | TGTGCCAGCAGGAGAACAGGGACTACCTACGAGCAGTACTTC | - | few | TRBJ2-7 | TRBV2
CASRGSDGYGYTF | TGTGCCAGCAGGGGCTCGGATGGTTATGGCTACACCTTC | - | - | TRBJ1-2 | TRBV27
CASSWGRGAEQFF | TGTGCCAGTAGTTGGGGCAGGGGGGCTGAGCAGTTCTTC | - | once | TRBJ2-1 | TRBV19
CASSSTGGGTRREKLFF | TGTGCCAGCAGCTCCACAGGCGGGGGGACAAGAAGGGAAAAACTGTTTTTT | - | - | TRBJ1-4 | TRBV9
CASSQESLGQGASGELFF | TGCGCCAGCAGCCAAGAGAGTCTCGGACAGGGGGCTTCGGGGGAGCTGTTTTTT | TRBD1 | - | TRBJ2-2 | TRBV4-3
CASSSRDTGGGYTF | TGTGCCAGCAGCTCCAGGGACACCGGAGGTGGCTACACCTTC | - | - | TRBJ1-2 | TRBV7-2
CASSQGTGNREQFF | TGCGCCAGCAGCCAAGGGACAGGGAACCGTGAGCAGTTCTTC | TRBD1 | - | TRBJ2-1 | TRBV4-1
CASSVVASGGPHEETQYF | TGTGCCAGCAGCGTAGTTGCTAGCGGGGGGCCTCACGAAGAGACCCAGTACTTC | TRBD2 | - | TRBJ2-5 | TRBV9
CASSEYTGAGETQYF | TGTGCCAGCAGTGAATATACAGGGGCGGGGGAGACCCAGTACTTC | - | - | TRBJ2-5 | TRBV25-1
CASSDRTGGSEKLFF | TGTGCCAGCAGTGACAGGACAGGGGGAAGTGAAAAACTGTTTTTT | TRBD1 | - | TRBJ1-4 | TRBV6-1
CASKRQGRENTGELFF | TGTGCCAGTAAGAGGCAGGGTCGTGAGAACACCGGGGAGCTGTTTTTT | - | - | TRBJ2-2 | TRBV19
CASSPSLAEVVGQYF | TGTGCCAGCTCACCATCTCTAGCGGAAGTGGTGGGCCAGTACTTC | TRBD2 | - | TRBJ2-5 | TRBV18